These T cell receptor beta chains were read from a single sample in a study of lung T cells in sarcoidosis with Löfgren's syndrome. In TCRdb, the reads were re-called with MiXCR into one record per CDR3 protein. The sample has around 9,300 distinct CDR3 sequences; roughly 21% are singletons. Material: CD4+ T cells from bronchoalveolar lavage fluid. The receptor source for this set is a human donor with sarcoidosis (Löfgren's syndrome or another form), or a control subject (not recorded which). Both conserved end residues are part of each CDR3. The order of the fields is CDR3 protein, CDR3 DNA, J gene, clone size, D gene, V gene. A D gene is named only where the DNA matches it firmly. The listing skips clone size in some rows; elsewhere it reads once, few, many or a size class.

CDR3: CASSYGVGPPGTDTQYF
DNA: TGTGCCAGCAGTTACGGGGTGGGACCCCCTGGGACAGATACGCAGTATTTT
J: TRBJ2-3
size: .
D: .
V: TRBV6-6

CDR3: CSGTGLAGGEDTQYF
DNA: TGCAGTGGAACGGGACTAGCGGGGGGGGAAGATACGCAGTATTTT
J: TRBJ2-3
size: few
D: TRBD2
V: TRBV20-1

CDR3: CASSLSGQVMNTEAFF
DNA: TGTGCCAGCAGTTTATCGGGACAGGTCATGAACACTGAAGCTTTCTTT
J: TRBJ1-1
size: many
D: TRBD1
V: TRBV27

CDR3: CASSLNSNQPQHF
DNA: TGTGCCAGCAGCTTAAATAGCAATCAGCCCCAGCATTTT
J: TRBJ1-5
size: many
D: .
V: TRBV28

CDR3: CASSPTGRGETQYF
DNA: TGCGCCAGCAGCCCGACAGGGAGGGGAGAGACCCAGTACTTC
J: TRBJ2-5
size: few
D: .
V: TRBV5-1

CDR3: CASSPGQGARGYTF
DNA: TGTGCCAGCAGCCCAGGACAGGGGGCGCGGGGCTACACCTTC
J: TRBJ1-2
size: .
D: TRBD1
V: TRBV5-4

CDR3: CATSASLGGSYNEQFF
DNA: TGTGCCACCAGTGCCTCGCTGGGGGGCTCCTACAATGAGCAGTTCTTC
J: TRBJ2-1
size: many
D: .
V: TRBV24-1

CDR3: CASSLDWGSYNEQFF
DNA: TGTGCCAGCAGCTTAGACTGGGGTTCCTACAATGAGCAGTTCTTC
J: TRBJ2-1
size: .
D: .
V: TRBV11-2

CDR3: CASSDVGTIEQFF
DNA: TGTGCCAGCAGTGATGTCGGGACTATAGAGCAGTTCTTC
J: TRBJ2-1
size: .
D: TRBD2
V: TRBV2

CDR3: CASSVRGTATTDTQYF
DNA: TGTGCCAGCAGCGTACGAGGGACAGCTACCACAGATACGCAGTATTTT
J: TRBJ2-3
size: many
D: TRBD1
V: TRBV7-6

CDR3: CASRRGTPNTGGLFF
DNA: TGTGCCAGTAGGCGGGGGACACCGAACACCGGGGGGCTGTTTTTT
J: TRBJ2-2
size: once
D: .
V: TRBV19

CDR3: CASSLRAAATEAFF
DNA: TGTGCCAGCAGCCTCCGGGCTGCGGCCACTGAAGCTTTCTTT
J: TRBJ1-1
size: medium-sized
D: .
V: TRBV12-3/TRBV12-4

CDR3: CASSRTETNQPQHF
DNA: TGTGCCAGCAGCCGCACAGAAACAAATCAGCCCCAGCATTTT
J: TRBJ1-5
size: many
D: .
V: TRBV6-1